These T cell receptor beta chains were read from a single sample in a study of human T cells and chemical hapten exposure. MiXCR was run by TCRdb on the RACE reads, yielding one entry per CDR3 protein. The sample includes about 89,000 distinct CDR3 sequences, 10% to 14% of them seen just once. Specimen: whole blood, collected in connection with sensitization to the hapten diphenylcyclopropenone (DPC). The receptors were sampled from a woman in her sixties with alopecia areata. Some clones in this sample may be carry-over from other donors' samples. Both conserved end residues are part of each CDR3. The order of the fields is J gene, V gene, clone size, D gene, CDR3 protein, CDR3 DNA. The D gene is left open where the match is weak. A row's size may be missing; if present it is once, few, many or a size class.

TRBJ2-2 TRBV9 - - CASSVAPQVTGELFF TGTGCCAGCAGCGTAGCTCCCCAGGTCACCGGGGAGCTGTTTTTT
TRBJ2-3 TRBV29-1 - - CSVEETLYTQYF TGCAGCGTTGAAGAAACACTGTATACGCAGTATTTT
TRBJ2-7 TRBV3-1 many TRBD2 CASSHLSGSGGAIAYEQYF TGTGCCAGCAGCCATCTCTCTGGGAGCGGGGGGGCCATCGCCTACGAGCAGTACTTC
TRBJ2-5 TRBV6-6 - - CASSYSQGLETQYF TGTGCCAGCAGTTACTCGCAGGGGTTGGAGACCCAGTACTTC
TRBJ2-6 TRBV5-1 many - CASSREANVLTF TGCGCCAGCAGCCGGGAGGCCAACGTCCTGACTTTC
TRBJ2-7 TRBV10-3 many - CAIRKQDTGYEQYF TGTGCCATCAGAAAGCAGGACACCGGATACGAGCAGTACTTC
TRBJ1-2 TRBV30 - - CAWSVVSYGYTF TGTGCCTGGAGTGTGGTTAGCTATGGCTACACCTTC
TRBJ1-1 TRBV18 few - CASSERDPLLRSNTEAFF TGTGCCAGCTCAGAACGGGACCCACTCTTACGTAGTAACACTGAAGCTTTCTTT
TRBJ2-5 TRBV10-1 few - CASSEGQFQETQYF TGCGCCAGCAGTGAGGGACAGTTCCAAGAGACCCAGTACTTC
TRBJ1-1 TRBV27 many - CASSLWAGDMNTEAFF TGTGCCAGCAGTTTATGGGCAGGGGATATGAACACTGAAGCTTTCTTT
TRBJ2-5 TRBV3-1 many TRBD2 CASSRSSGGVGETQYF TGTGCCAGCAGCCGTTCCAGCGGGGGGGTTGGAGAGACCCAGTACTTC
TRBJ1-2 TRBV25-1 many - CASRGVTGPYGYTF TGTGCCAGCAGAGGGGTTACAGGGCCCTATGGCTACACCTTC
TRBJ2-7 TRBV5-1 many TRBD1 CASSLQGEGEQYF TGCGCCAGCAGCTTACAGGGGGAAGGCGAGCAGTACTTC
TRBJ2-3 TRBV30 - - CAWSRTGDTQYF TGTGCCTGGAGTCGGACTGGAGATACGCAGTATTTT
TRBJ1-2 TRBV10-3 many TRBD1 CAISDEGTGGYGYTF TGTGCCATCAGTGACGAGGGGACAGGGGGCTATGGCTACACCTTC
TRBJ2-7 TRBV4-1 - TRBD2 CASSQDPSGGLMHEQYF TGCGCCAGCAGCCAAGACCCTAGCGGGGGCCTTATGCACGAGCAGTACTTC
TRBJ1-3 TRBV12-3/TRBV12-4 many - CASNNDRSSGNTIYF TGTGCCAGCAACAATGACAGAAGCTCTGGAAACACCATATATTTT
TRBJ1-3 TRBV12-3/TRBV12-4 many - CASSQADVSGNTIYF TGTGCCAGCAGTCAGGCGGACGTCTCTGGAAACACCATATATTTT
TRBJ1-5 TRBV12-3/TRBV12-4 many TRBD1 CASRPTGVGNQPQHF TGTGCCAGCAGGCCGACAGGGGTGGGCAATCAGCCCCAGCATTTT
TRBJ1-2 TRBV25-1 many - CASRLLRGNGYGYTF TGTGCCAGCAGGCTACTTAGAGGGAACGGGTATGGCTACACCTTC
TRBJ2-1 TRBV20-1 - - CSASPTSWNEQFF TGCAGTGCTAGTCCGACTAGTTGGAATGAGCAGTTCTTC
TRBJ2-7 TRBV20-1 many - CSARVPPAGGEQYF TGCAGTGCTAGAGTCCCCCCGGCCGGTGGCGAGCAGTACTTC
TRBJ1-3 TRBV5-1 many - CASSLALGVGNTIYF TGCGCCAGCAGCTTGGCCCTGGGGGTCGGAAACACCATATATTTT
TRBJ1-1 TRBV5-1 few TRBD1 CASSSQGYTEAFF TGCGCCAGCAGCTCACAGGGGTACACTGAAGCTTTCTTT
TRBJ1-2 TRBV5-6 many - CASSLDRGYGYTF TGTGCCAGCAGCCTTGATCGGGGCTATGGCTACACCTTC
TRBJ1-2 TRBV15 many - CATSRDSGDGYTF TGTGCCACCAGCAGAGATAGCGGGGATGGCTACACCTTC
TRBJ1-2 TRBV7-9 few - CLFTAENYGYTF TGTCTTTTTACAGCAGAGAACTATGGCTACACCTTC
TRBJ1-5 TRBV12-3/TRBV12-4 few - CASSFLQLNQPQHF TGTGCCAGCAGTTTTTTACAGCTCAATCAGCCCCAGCATTTT
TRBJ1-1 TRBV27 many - CASSPTPMVTEAFF TGTGCCAGCAGTCCAACTCCGATGGTTACTGAAGCTTTCTTT
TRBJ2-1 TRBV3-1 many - CASSTGALYNEQFF TGTGCCAGCAGTACGGGGGCCCTCTACAATGAGCAGTTCTTC
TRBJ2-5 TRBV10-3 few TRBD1 CAISAQGRETQYF TGTGCCATCAGTGCACAGGGGAGAGAGACCCAGTACTTC
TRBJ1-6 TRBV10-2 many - CASRPQGFSYNSPLHF TGCGCCAGCAGGCCTCAGGGCTTCTCCTATAATTCACCCCTCCACTTT
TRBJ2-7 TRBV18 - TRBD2 CASSPPSSGVVYEQYF TGTGCCAGCTCACCACCGTCTAGCGGGGTTGTCTACGAGCAGTACTTC
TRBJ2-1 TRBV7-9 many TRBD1 CASSFGPGTGYYNEQFF TGTGCCAGCAGCTTTGGGCCCGGGACAGGATATTACAATGAGCAGTTCTTC
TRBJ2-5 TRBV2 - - CASRLETQYF TGTGCCAGCCGCTTAGAGACCCAGTACTTC
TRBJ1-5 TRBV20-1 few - CSASSSGRSQPQHF TGCAGTGCTAGTTCGTCAGGGAGGAGTCAGCCCCAGCATTTT
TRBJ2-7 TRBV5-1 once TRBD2 CASSPNPGLAGSEQYF TGCGCCAGCAGCCCCAACCCGGGACTAGCGGGGAGCGAGCAGTACTTC
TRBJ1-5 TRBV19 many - CASSIGPTNQPQHF TGTGCCAGTAGTATAGGACCGACGAATCAGCCCCAGCATTTT
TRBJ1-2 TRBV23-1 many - CASIPPPRDPKNYGYTF TGCGCCAGCATCCCGCCACCCCGGGATCCTAAAAACTATGGCTACACCTTC
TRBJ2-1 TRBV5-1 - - CASSLEKGLYNEQFF TGCGCCAGCAGCTTGGAAAAGGGTCTCTACAATGAGCAGTTCTTC
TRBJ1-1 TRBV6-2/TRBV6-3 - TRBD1 CASSWTGVTEAFF TGTGCCAGCAGCTGGACAGGGGTCACTGAAGCTTTCTTT
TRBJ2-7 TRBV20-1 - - CSARRGDTYEQYF TGCAGTGCCAGAAGGGGGGACACCTACGAGCAGTACTTC
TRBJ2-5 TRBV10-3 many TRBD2 CAISDPQRGQETQYF TGTGCCATCAGTGACCCGCAGCGGGGACAAGAGACCCAGTACTTC
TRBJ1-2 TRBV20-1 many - CSASESYYGYTF TGCAGTGCTTCAGAGTCCTACTATGGCTACACCTTC
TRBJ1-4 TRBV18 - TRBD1 CASSPGGGVGEKLFF TGTGCCAGCTCACCTGGAGGGGGCGTTGGGGAAAAACTGTTTTTT
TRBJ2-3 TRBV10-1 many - CASSPGTADTQYF TGCGCCAGCAGCCCTGGGACGGCAGATACGCAGTATTTT
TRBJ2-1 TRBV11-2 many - CASRTWGGLDNEQFF TGTGCCAGCAGGACGTGGGGGGGGCTTGACAATGAGCAGTTCTTC
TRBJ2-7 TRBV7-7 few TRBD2 CASSLGTSSAEQYF TGTGCTAGCAGCTTAGGGACTAGCAGTGCCGAGCAGTACTTC
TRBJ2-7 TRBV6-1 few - CASSDPALGVYEQYF TGTGCCAGCAGTGATCCGGCCCTAGGTGTGTACGAGCAGTACTTC
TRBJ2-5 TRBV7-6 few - CASSPAGGPNQETQYF TGTGCCAGCAGTCCCGCCGGGGGCCCAAATCAAGAGACCCAGTACTTC